The 26 T cell receptor beta chains below come from one sample, sequenced in a study of PD-L1 blockade in urothelial cancer. Described time point: pretreatment peripheral blood. Profiling relied on immunoSEQ multiplex PCR, and the TCRdb table lists in-frame clones only, not all of them. The profile shows about 52,000 clones, roughly 82% of them singletons. The sample in question was PBMCs, obtained around atezolizumab (anti-PD-L1) treatment. All receptors derive from a man in his forties or fifties with urothelial cancer.

The chain has TRBV12-5 and TRBJ2-1; D might be TRBD2 (7 bases). CDR3 length: 14 residues. Trimming left V 5 bases short and J 3 bases short, with 11 bases between. Per the germline V gene, CDR1 is LGHNT and CDR2 is FRNRAP. CDR3 nucleotide sequence: TGTGCTAGTGGTGGTAGGGGGGGCTACAATGAGCAGTTCTTC. It specifies CASGGRGGYNEQFF.

A word on this clone: The junction differs from germline at one of its ends, possibly a read error. The CDR3 nucleotides are TGTGCCAGCAGCGGACGAGGCTCCCACAATGAGCAGTTCTTC. Encoded protein: CASSGRGSHNEQFF. The gene calls are TRBV9 and TRBJ2-1; D is uncertain. The CDR3 is 14 amino acids. Germline lookup yields CDR1 SGDLS and CDR2 YYNGEE.

The gene calls are TRBV19 and TRBJ2-7; 8 bases align to TRBD1. Trimming took 8 bases from V and 1 from J; bases not matched to a gene: 7. Germline-derived CDR1 and CDR2 are LNHDA and SQIVND (reference sequence). This CDR3 spans 14 amino acids. The CDR3 spells CASRYRDRSYEQYF. The CDR3 DNA reads as TGTGCCAGTCGGTACCGGGACAGGTCCTACGAGCAGTACTTC.

The chain uses TRBV6-5 and TRBJ2-7, with TRBD1 matching 9 bases. Germline CDR1 MNHEY, CDR2 SVGAGI. V shed 8 bases and J 9 bases; nucleotides not matched to a gene: 17. This CDR3 is 15 amino acids long. The CDR3 sequence is CASCNSRDRELAQYF. CDR3 sequence (DNA): TGTGCCAGCTGTAATTCCCGGGACAGGGAATTAGCGCAGTACTTC.

The V call is TRBV2, the J call TRBJ1-1; 7 bases fit TRBD1. CDR1 and CDR2 from the germline V gene are SNHLY and FYNNEI. The CDR3 spans 14 residues. Trimming at V came to 7 bases and at J to 6 bases, leaving 11 bases not matched to a gene. The CDR3 coding sequence is TGTGCCAGCATGTCCCTGACAGGGTCTGCTGAAGCTTTCTTT. Protein product: CASMSLTGSAEAFF.

There are a few counts of this clone. This rearrangement joins TRBV6-4 to TRBJ2-3; maybe TRBD2 (5 bases). CDR1 and CDR2 from the germline V gene are MRHNA and SNTAGT. Trimming left V 0 bases short and J 6 bases short, with 10 bases between. This CDR3 contains 14 residues. The CDR3 sequence: CASSDSPEGDTQYF. The CDR3 region has the DNA TGTGCCAGCAGTGACTCTCCAGAGGGTGATACGCAGTATTTT.

The rearrangement uses TRBV7-9 and TRBJ2-1; tentatively, D is TRBD2 (5 bases). The CDR3 runs 15 residues. Trimming took off 3 bases at V and 0 bases at J, with 9 bases between the two ends. Germline V gene data show CDR1 as SEHNR and CDR2 as FQNEAQ (reference sequence). CDR3 nucleotide sequence: TGTGCCAGCAGCTTTGAGGGCAGCTCCTACAATGAGCAGTTCTTC. Its translation is CASSFEGSSYNEQFF.

This clone appeared a few times. The chain couples TRBV19 to TRBJ2-7; 11 nucleotides agree with TRBD2. Trimming at V came to 1 base and at J to 1 base, leaving 0 bases not matched to a gene. This CDR3 is built from 15 residues. Germline loops: CDR1 LNHDA, CDR2 SQIVND (reference sequence). As DNA, the CDR3 is TGTGCCAGTAGTATAGGACTAGCGGGGTCCTACGAGCAGTACTTC. Amino acid sequence: CASSIGLAGSYEQYF.

This clone was seen only a few times. The gene calls are TRBV7-2 and TRBJ1-5; perhaps TRBD1 as D (5 bases). V lost 3 bases and J 1 base, leaving 13 bases between the germline ends. Germline CDR1 is SGHTA and CDR2 is FQGNSA. This CDR3 contains 16 residues. The CDR3 reads CASSLDAGRSNQPQHF. CDR3 DNA sequence: TGTGCCAGCAGCTTGGATGCGGGGCGGAGCAATCAGCCCCAGCATTTT.

The chain is built from TRBV7-9 and TRBJ1-2; 9 nucleotides align to TRBD1. The CDR3 totals 13 residues. The trim removed 5 bases at V and 2 bases at J, leaving 0 bases unmatched. In germline, CDR1 is SEHNR, CDR2 FQNEAQ (reference sequence). The CDR3 protein is CASSTGGNYGYTF. The CDR3 DNA is TGTGCCAGCAGCACAGGGGGCAACTATGGCTACACCTTC.

Comment on this clone: A single base separates this from a much larger clone, so it may be a read error. This chain uses TRBV9 with TRBJ1-2; maybe TRBD1 (6 bases). Germline loops: CDR1 SGDLS, CDR2 YYNGEE. With 0 bases removed from V and 3 bases from J, the gap between germline ends came to 6 bases. The CDR3 runs to 13 residues. The CDR3 DNA sequence: TGTGCCAGCAGCGTAGACAGGGACTATGGCTACACCTTC. It translates to CASSVDRDYGYTF.

This CDR3 is CASSPTGARGEAFF. Written as DNA, the CDR3 is TGTGCCAGCTCACCGACAGGAGCGAGGGGTGAAGCTTTCTTT. The chain recombines TRBV18 with TRBJ1-1; the D gene is possibly TRBD1 (6 bases). This CDR3 spans 14 amino acids. Deletions cut 3 bases from V and 7 bases from J, with 15 bases between. Germline CDR1 is KGHSH and CDR2 is LQKENI.

CDR3 region: CASSVGGARGLTEAFF. The CDR3 nucleotides read TGTGCCAGCAGCGTAGGTGGCGCCAGGGGGCTGACTGAAGCTTTCTTT. This chain uses TRBV9 with TRBJ1-1; 8 bases line up with TRBD1. The CDR3 has 16 residues. Germline CDR1 and CDR2: SGDLS and YYNGEE. V dropped 0 bases and J dropped 5; count of bases not matched to a gene: 9.

The chain links TRBV7-2 to TRBJ2-5; D is unresolved. The germline V gene encodes CDR1 SGHTA and CDR2 FQGNSA. Trimming stripped 1 base from V and 2 bases from J, with 8 bases between. There are 14 residues in the CDR3. CDR3 sequence reads: CASSLVGPQETQYF. CDR3 bases: TGTGCCAGCAGCTTAGTTGGCCCACAAGAGACCCAGTACTTC. Combining the CDR3 with reference TRBV7-2 and TRBJ2-5 gives the whole variable domain GAGVSQSPSNKVTEKGKDVELRCDPISGHTALYWYRQSLGQGLEFLIYFQGNSAPDKSGLPSDRFSAERTGGSVSTLTIQRTQQEDSAVYLCASSLVGPQETQYFGPGTRLLVL.

This clone was found a few times. The V and J genes are TRBV27 and TRBJ2-1; TRBD2 matches 10 bases. CDR3 length equals 17 residues. In germline, CDR1 is MNHEY, CDR2 SMNVEV (reference sequence). Trimming at V came to 1 base and at J to 6 bases, leaving 9 bases not matched to a gene. The CDR3 loop is CASSLLASGRWGNEQFF. The CDR3 region has the DNA TGTGCCAGCAGTTTATTAGCTAGCGGGAGATGGGGCAATGAGCAGTTCTTC.

Only a few counts were recorded for this clone. The chain employs TRBV5-6 and TRBJ2-7, with TRBD1 matching 10 bases. CDR1 and CDR2 from the germline V gene are SGHDT and YYEEEE. V lost 1 base to trimming and J lost 0 bases; unmatched junction nucleotides: 4. The CDR3 is 16 residues long. This CDR3 is CASSLPGQGGSYEQYF. The CDR3 DNA is TGTGCCAGCAGCTTGCCCGGACAGGGGGGCTCCTACGAGCAGTACTTC.

This clone was picked up a small number of times. Relative to the germline gene, one junction end is altered; a read error may explain this. The CDR3 loop is CASSPSGGKFRGF. CDR3 bases: TGTGCCAGCAGTCCAAGCGGGGGAAAATTCAGGGGGTTT. This chain links TRBV27 with TRBJ1-1; 7 bases line up with TRBD1. The CDR3 has 13 residues. Germline-derived CDR1 and CDR2 are MNHEY and SMNVEV (reference sequence).

The chain combines TRBV7-8 with TRBJ2-3; TRBD1 matches 11 bases. Germline V lookup: CDR1 SGHVS, CDR2 FQNEAQ. The junction had 8 bases not matched to a gene; V was cut back by 10 bases and J by 2 bases. There are 15 residues in the CDR3. In DNA, the CDR3 is TGTGCCACCAACCGGGACAGGGGGATCACAGATACGCAGTATTTT. It is translated as CATNRDRGITDTQYF.

DNA of the CDR3: TGTGCCAGCAGCGTAGCAGTTAGCGGGGGGGGAGATACGCAGTATTTT. Translating gives CASSVAVSGGGDTQYF. The chain couples TRBV9 to TRBJ2-3; 11 bases are a match to TRBD2. Germline CDR1 reads SGDLS; CDR2 reads YYNGEE. This CDR3 region has 16 residues. V shed 0 bases, J shed 5 bases, and the junction held 5 bases outside the gene matches.

The chain has TRBV30 and TRBJ2-1; 10 bases are shared with TRBD1. The ends lost 0 bases at V and 15 bases at J; junction bases unmatched: 2. The CDR3 has 11 residues. Germline V gene lookup returns CDR1 GTSNPN and CDR2 SVGIG (reference sequence). The CDR3 region is CAWSVGTGVFF. The CDR3, as DNA: TGTGCCTGGAGTGTCGGGACAGGGGTGTTCTTC.

This chain links TRBV6-4 with TRBJ1-5; D is uncertain. CDR3 size: 14 residues. Germline CDR1 is MRHNA and CDR2 is SNTAGT. V was cut by 8 bases and J by 3 bases, with 14 bases left in between. This chain's CDR3 is CASLFSRYNQPQHF. The CDR3 coding sequence is TGTGCCAGCCTTTTTAGTCGTTACAATCAGCCCCAGCATTTT.

The chain uses TRBV7-6 and TRBJ2-7; 9 positions match TRBD1. CDR3 length: 15 amino acids. Looked up from germline, CDR1 is SGHVS and CDR2 is FNYEAQ. The J segment lost 2 bases and the V segment lost 0 bases, leaving 2 bases of the junction unmatched. The DNA of the CDR3 is TGTGCCAGCAGCTTAGCGAGGGACAGGGCCTACGAGCAGTACTTC. It codes for CASSLARDRAYEQYF.

This sequence joins TRBV18 and TRBJ1-3, with 7 positions matching TRBD1. V gave up 2 bases and J gave up 0 bases; unmatched junction bases: 7. The CDR3 runs to 17 residues. Germline V gene data show CDR1 as KGHSH and CDR2 as LQKENI. CDR3 DNA: TGTGCCAGCTCACCAAAGGACAGGTCAATCTCTGGAAACACCATATATTTT. As protein: CASSPKDRSISGNTIYF.

This chain connects TRBV6-5 to TRBJ2-2; TRBD1 aligns across 7 bases. Germline loops: CDR1 MNHEY, CDR2 SVGAGI. This CDR3 is 16 amino acids long. The J segment lost 5 bases and the V segment lost 1 base, leaving 7 bases of the junction unmatched. For the CDR3, the DNA is TGTGCCAGCAGTTACTTAACAGGGGTAGGAACCGGGGAGCTGTTTTTT. This encodes CASSYLTGVGTGELFF.

The V gene is TRBV7-8, the J gene TRBJ1-5, with D possibly being TRBD1 (5 bases). This CDR3 has 17 residues. The V gene lost 1 base and the J gene lost 4 bases, with 17 bases spanning the gap. Germline assignment: CDR1 SGHVS and CDR2 FQNEAQ. The CDR3 sequence: CASSLVGGTGGNQPQHF. CDR3 coding DNA: TGTGCCAGCAGCTTAGTTGGGGGGACGGGAGGTAATCAGCCCCAGCATTTT.

This clone was seen only once. CDR3 region: CASSPRLQGVLETQYF. Written as DNA, the CDR3 is TGTGCCAGCTCACCCCGCCTACAGGGGGTGTTGGAGACCCAGTACTTC. The chain has TRBV18 and TRBJ2-5; 8 positions agree with TRBD1. After removal of 3 bases from V and 5 bases from J, the junction contained 11 bases not matched to a gene. Per germline, CDR1 KGHSH and CDR2 LQKENI. The CDR3 runs to 16 residues.